These 12 T cell receptor beta chains came from one sample sequenced in a study of blood T cell repertoires in COVID-19 (dated by TCRdb to the early 2020s). Library preparation employed the immunoSEQ multiplex PCR assay. TCRdb took this table from immuneACCESS and kept in-frame rearrangements with V and J called. Such tables lack part of the clones; where checked against another copy, unresolved V genes explain under half of the gap, and the rest is unexplained. The sample includes just under 150,000 clones, with over 80% observed a single time. The ten largest clones represent around 38% of the sample. Sequenced: peripheral blood. All receptors come from a man aged 50 to 59 who had recovered from COVID-19.

The rearrangement links TRBV19 to TRBJ2-3, with a tentative D call TRBD1 (5 bases). Germline values: CDR1 LNHDA, CDR2 SQIVND (reference sequence). V lost 6 bases to trimming and J lost 0 bases, with 13 bases between them. The CDR3 is 15 residues long. This CDR3 is CASREGGASTDTQYF. DNA of the CDR3: TGTGCCAGTAGGGAAGGTGGGGCTAGCACAGATACGCAGTATTTT.

This chain connects TRBV11-2 to TRBJ2-1, with 8 bases lining up with TRBD2. This CDR3 spans 16 amino acids. Germline V CDR1 and CDR2: SGHAT, FQNNGV. With V trimmed by 5 bases and J by 5 bases, 11 bases remained unmatched. CDR3 residues: CASSPWRGANDNEQFF. In DNA form, the CDR3 reads TGTGCCAGCAGCCCCTGGCGGGGGGCGAACGACAATGAGCAGTTCTTC.

This clone appeared once. This specimen includes other DNA sequences encoding the same CDR3. The J gene is TRBJ1-1, the V gene TRBV5-1; D gene ambiguous. The CDR3 length is 13 residues. CDR1 SGHRS and CDR2 YFSETQ come from the germline V gene. Trimming removed 0 bases from V and 3 bases from J, with 6 bases in between. The CDR3 spells CASSLAGDTEAFF. As DNA, the CDR3 is TGCGCCAGCAGCTTGGCCGGGGACACTGAAGCTTTCTTT.

The chain employs TRBV12-5 and TRBJ2-7, with 8 bases fitting TRBD1. Germline values: CDR1 LGHNT, CDR2 FRNRAP. V trimming: 1 base; J trimming: 6 bases; junction bases outside the gene matches: 5. CDR3 length: 14 residues. The CDR3 DNA is TGTGCTAGTGGTTTGGACAGGGGGGTCTCCGAGCAGTACTTC. This gives the protein CASGLDRGVSEQYF.

The gene calls are TRBV27 and TRBJ2-1; a weak D match, TRBD2 (5 bases). The CDR3 has 16 residues. CDR1 is MNHEY, CDR2 SMNVEV, per germline (reference sequence). The germline V and J ends were trimmed by 5 bases and 11 bases, with 25 bases remaining between them. The CDR3 region has the DNA TGTGCCAGCAGTCTAGCCCGGACGAACACCTACAGTAAGCAGTTCTTC. It codes for CASSLARTNTYSKQFF.

The genes are TRBV7-2 and TRBJ2-1; 8 bases map to TRBD1. Germline CDR1 SGHTA, CDR2 FQGNSA. Germline trimming cut 2 bases from V and 4 bases from J; bases unmatched to any gene: 4. This CDR3 region has 15 residues. Here the CDR3 DNA reads TGTGCCAGCAGCTTAAGCCAGGGGGCGTACAATGAGCAGTTCTTC. Protein product: CASSLSQGAYNEQFF.

This rearrangement joins TRBV7-2 to TRBJ2-7; 7 nucleotides align to TRBD1. V was pared by 3 bases and J by 0 bases, with 5 bases of the junction left unmatched. The CDR3 runs 15 residues. Germline-derived CDR1 and CDR2 are SGHTA and FQGNSA. CDR3 nucleotide sequence: TGTGCCAGCAGCTTTTCCGGGACAGACTCCTACGAGCAGTACTTC. The encoded protein is CASSFSGTDSYEQYF.

The rearrangement uses TRBV3-1 (or the pseudogene TRBV3-2) and TRBJ1-4; 10 bases match TRBD1. The germline gives CDR1 LGHDT, CDR2 YNNKEL (reference sequence). The V segment lost 2 bases and the J segment 7 bases; nucleotides outside the gene matches: 4. The CDR3 runs 15 residues. CDR3 protein: CASSQRTGGGEKLFF. The CDR3 nucleotides read TGTGCCAGCAGCCAACGGACAGGGGGTGGTGAAAAACTGTTTTTT.

The V and J genes are TRBV19 and TRBJ2-7; 8 bases align to TRBD2. Germline V gives CDR1 LNHDA, CDR2 SQIVND (reference sequence). The CDR3 runs to 14 residues. V was pared by 5 bases and J by 9 bases, with 12 bases of the junction left unmatched. This CDR3 reads CASSSGTSLRLQYF. The CDR3 coding sequence is TGTGCCAGTAGTTCCGGGACTAGTCTCCGCTTGCAGTACTTC.

V usage is TRBV11-3 and J usage is TRBJ2-4; possibly TRBD1 for D (5 bases). CDR1 SGHNT and CDR2 YENEEA come from the germline V gene. Trimming took off 2 bases at V and 6 bases at J, with 14 bases between the two ends. The CDR3 runs 15 residues. The CDR3 region has the DNA TGTGCCAGCAGCTTACTCTCAAAAGACAGAAACATTCAGTACTTC. This sequence encodes CASSLLSKDRNIQYF.

The chain couples TRBV11-3 to TRBJ2-1, with 8 bases lining up with TRBD2. V lost 2 bases, J lost 8 bases, and 8 bases stayed unmatched. This CDR3 is built from 15 residues. Per the germline V gene, CDR1 is SGHNT and CDR2 is YENEEA. CDR3 protein: CASSLTTSGLDEQFF. For the CDR3, the DNA is TGTGCCAGCAGCTTAACAACTAGCGGATTGGATGAGCAGTTCTTC.

This clone has only a few counts. The gene calls are TRBV12-3 or TRBV12-4 and TRBJ1-6; TRBD1 is a possible D gene (5 bases). The CDR3 is 12 amino acids. V was clipped by 7 bases and J by 6 bases, with 7 bases between them. The DNA for the CDR3 is TGTGCCAGCATCGGGGGTAATTCACCCCTCCACTTT. Translation gives CASIGGNSPLHF.